These 11 T cell receptor beta chains were all obtained from the same sample, sequenced in a study of PD-1 blockade in mismatch repair-deficient tumors. The method was immunoSEQ multiplex PCR; TCRdb's version includes in-frame clones alone and lacks a portion of them. The table has some 120,000 clones, around 80% seen once. The starting material was peripheral blood, obtained about 60 weeks after starting pembrolizumab. The origin of the receptors is an adult with mismatch repair-deficient cancer.

The rearrangement uses TRBV27 and TRBJ1-1; D is perhaps TRBD1 (5 bases). The CDR3 runs 16 residues. Germline V CDR1 and CDR2: MNHEY, SMNVEV (reference sequence). V was clipped by 3 bases and J by 2 bases, with 16 bases between them. The CDR3 region is CASSFVTGGGNTEAFF. CDR3 bases: TGTGCCAGCAGTTTTGTAACTGGGGGAGGTAACACTGAAGCTTTCTTT.

This chain connects TRBV27 to TRBJ2-3; possibly TRBD2 for D (6 bases). The V and J ends lost 8 bases and 0 bases respectively, with 12 bases between them. This CDR3 has 14 residues. The germline gives CDR1 MNHEY, CDR2 SMNVEV (reference sequence). CDR3 coding DNA: TGTGCCAGCCGCCTGGGGACTAGCACAGATACGCAGTATTTT. Translation gives CASRLGTSTDTQYF.

This clone came up once. The V and J genes are TRBV5-4 and TRBJ2-1; TRBD2 is a possible D gene (6 bases). The germline CDR1 and CDR2 sequences are SGHNT and YYREEE (reference sequence). The CDR3 extends over 15 amino acids. V lost 1 base and J lost 5, with 13 bases in between. The CDR3 reads CASSLSLAGHNEQFF. In DNA, the CDR3 is TGTGCCAGCAGCTTGTCACTAGCAGGTCACAATGAGCAGTTCTTC.

This rearrangement joins TRBV5-4 to TRBJ2-2; D possibly uses TRBD1 or TRBD2 (5 bases each). The CDR3 runs 15 residues. V lost 2 bases to trimming and J lost 5 bases, with 13 bases between them. Germline CDR1 reads SGHNT; CDR2 reads YYREEE (reference sequence). The CDR3 nucleotides are TGTGCCAGCAGCTTCGGGAACAGGAGGACCGGGGAGCTGTTTTTT. It yields the protein CASSFGNRRTGELFF.

J is TRBJ2-2 and V is TRBV6-6; 13 nucleotides align to TRBD2. This CDR3 has 15 amino acids. Germline-derived CDR1 and CDR2 are MNHNY and SVGAGI (reference sequence). The junction had 6 bases not matched to a gene; V was cut back by 10 bases and J by 4 bases. The DNA of the CDR3 is TGTGCCACAGGACTAGCGGGAGTACGCACCGGGGAGCTGTTTTTT. Translating gives CATGLAGVRTGELFF.

The chain recombines TRBV7-8 with TRBJ2-7, with TRBD1 matching over 9 bases. The CDR3 loop spans 14 amino acids. The germline V gene encodes CDR1 SGHVS and CDR2 FQNEAQ. The ends lost 5 bases at V and 6 bases at J; junction bases unmatched: 8. The CDR3 here is CASSPTGGAGEQYF. Here the CDR3 DNA reads TGTGCCAGCAGCCCAACAGGGGGCGCGGGCGAGCAGTACTTC.

As DNA, the CDR3 is TGTGCCAGCAGTGAAAATCAGGCCGGGGGGGCTTTCTTT. Protein: CASSENQAGGAFF. This rearrangement joins TRBV2 to TRBJ1-1, with D possibly TRBD1 on 5 matching bases. The CDR3 runs 13 residues. The ends were cut back, 2 bases at V and 11 bases at J, with 15 bases in the middle. CDR1 and CDR2 (germline): SNHLY, FYNNEI.

The V gene is TRBV25-1, the J gene TRBJ1-5; 9 nucleotides agree with TRBD1. CDR1 is MGHDK and CDR2 is SYGVNS in the germline V gene. This CDR3 is built from 16 residues. The ends lost 3 bases at V and 3 bases at J; junction bases unmatched: 6. The chain's CDR3 is CASSDPGQGTNQPQHF. The CDR3 nucleotides read TGTGCCAGCAGTGACCCTGGACAGGGGACCAATCAGCCCCAGCATTTT.

The chain couples TRBV28 to TRBJ1-1; 8 nucleotides match TRBD1. The CDR3 contains 15 residues. Germline CDR1 and CDR2: MDHEN and SYDVKM. The V gene end was trimmed by 4 bases and the J gene end by 5 bases; junction bases not matched to a gene: 9. The CDR3 coding sequence is TGTGCCAGCAGTTCTAGCGGACAGGGATGGACTGAAGCTTTCTTT. Translating it yields CASSSSGQGWTEAFF.

This sequence joins TRBV7-2 and TRBJ1-3, with D perhaps TRBD1 (5 bases). CDR1 and CDR2 (germline): SGHTA, FQGNSA. The CDR3 spans 14 residues. The ends were cut back, 4 bases at V and 2 bases at J, with 9 bases in the middle. The CDR3 protein is CASSSIGAGNTIYF. The DNA of the CDR3 is TGTGCCAGCAGCTCAATAGGGGCTGGAAACACCATATATTTT.

The chain couples TRBV29-1 to TRBJ2-7; D perhaps matches TRBD1 (5 bases). This CDR3 is built from 13 residues. CDR1 and CDR2 (germline): SQVTM, ANQGSEA. The V and J ends lost 6 bases and 0 bases respectively, with 12 bases between them. Here the CDR3 reads CSVRESSSYEQYF. In DNA form, the CDR3 reads TGCAGCGTCAGGGAATCCTCCTCCTACGAGCAGTACTTC.